Shown below are 24 T cell receptor beta chains from a single sample sequenced in a study of shared clonotypes between healthy human individuals. Libraries were prepared by immunoSEQ multiplex PCR; TCRdb keeps only in-frame clonotypes and omits some of them. The sample consists of about 2.4 million clones, 93% of them appearing once. Input material: naive CD4+ T cells from PBMCs. Subset defined: CD45RA+ positively selected. The receptors here all came from a young man in good health. Some clones in this sample may be carry-over from other donors' samples.

This rearrangement joins TRBV5-6 to TRBJ2-1; 9 nucleotides align to TRBD2. V trimming: 1 base; J trimming: 6 bases; junction bases outside the gene matches: 5. The CDR3 loop spans 15 amino acids. The germline V gene encodes CDR1 SGHDT and CDR2 YYEEEE. The CDR3 is CASSLLSGSINEQFF. The CDR3 nucleotides are TGTGCCAGCAGCTTGCTTAGCGGGAGTATCAATGAGCAGTTCTTC. Based on the CDR3 plus reference TRBV5-6 and TRBJ2-1, the full variable domain is DAGVTQSPTHLIKTRGQQVTLRCSPKSGHDTVSWYQQALGQGPQFIFQYYEEEERQRGNFPDRFSGHQFPNYSSELNVNALLLGDSALYLCASSLLSGSINEQFFGPGTRLTVL.

Details on this clone: Other DNA sequences of this sample code for an identical CDR3. CDR3 amino acids: CASSPATNEKLFF. The CDR3 DNA follows: TGTGCCAGCAGTCCCGCAACTAATGAAAAACTGTTTTTT. This chain connects TRBV27 to TRBJ1-4; D not certain. Trimming took 5 bases from V and 0 from J, leaving 4 bases between them. CDR1 and CDR2 (germline): MNHEY, SMNVEV (reference sequence). The CDR3 extends over 13 amino acids.

This chain joins TRBV5-1 and TRBJ1-1; 11 nucleotides agree with TRBD1. Per the germline V gene, CDR1 is SGHRS and CDR2 is YFSETQ. The CDR3 loop spans 15 amino acids. Trimming removed 5 bases from V and 3 bases from J; junction bases left unmatched: 6. CDR3 protein: CASRLWTGGDTEAFF. The CDR3 nucleotides are TGCGCCAGCAGGCTCTGGACAGGGGGCGACACTGAAGCTTTCTTT.

The V call is TRBV6-6, the J call TRBJ1-2, with a possible D match to TRBD1 (6 bases). Per germline, CDR1 MNHNY and CDR2 SVGAGI (reference sequence). The germline V and J ends were trimmed by 4 bases and 6 bases, with 15 bases remaining between them. The CDR3 totals 14 residues. The DNA of the CDR3 is TGTGCCAGCAGTTCCCGGACAGCTGAAGATGGCTACACCTTC. Encoded protein: CASSSRTAEDGYTF.

This clone is a singleton in its sample. The sample holds other DNA sequences that translate to the same CDR3. The rearrangement joins TRBV18 to TRBJ2-1, with D perhaps TRBD1 or TRBD2 (5 bases each). Germline CDR1 is KGHSH and CDR2 is LQKENI. Trimming cost V 0 bases and J 8 bases, with 5 bases left between them. The CDR3 consists of 12 residues. This CDR3 is CASSPPGDEQFF. CDR3 DNA sequence: TGTGCCAGCTCACCACCGGGGGATGAGCAGTTCTTC.

This CDR3 reads CASSIEMTTKFTDTQYF. DNA of the CDR3: TGTGCCAGTAGTATAGAGATGACCACGAAATTCACAGATACGCAGTATTTT. This chain uses TRBV19 with TRBJ2-3; no clear D. V lost 0 bases and J 2 bases, leaving 15 bases between the germline ends. The CDR3 length is 17 residues. Germline V gene data show CDR1 as LNHDA and CDR2 as SQIVND (reference sequence).

The chain joins TRBV5-6 to TRBJ1-6; TRBD1 matches at 10 bases. Trimming cost V 4 bases and J 7 bases; bases outside gene matches: 8. The CDR3 is 16 residues long. The V gene's germline CDR1 is SGHDT and CDR2 YYEEEE. The CDR3: CASSQETGGVNSPLHF. For the CDR3, the DNA is TGTGCCAGCAGCCAAGAGACAGGGGGCGTAAATTCACCCCTCCACTTT.

The rearrangement links TRBV7-9 to TRBJ2-6, with D unresolved. The germline CDR1 and CDR2 sequences are SEHNR and FQNEAQ (reference sequence). V lost 4 bases, J lost 0 bases, and 4 bases lay in between. The length of the CDR3 is 14 residues. This chain's CDR3 is CASSWASGANVLTF. The DNA for the CDR3 is TGTGCCAGCAGCTGGGCCTCTGGGGCCAACGTCCTGACTTTC.

The DNA for the CDR3 is TGTGCCAGCAGTTACGGGGACAGGGATCGCGGCTACACCTTC. It translates to CASSYGDRDRGYTF. The chain couples TRBV6-6 to TRBJ1-2; TRBD1 matches at 9 bases. Germline values: CDR1 MNHNY, CDR2 SVGAGI (reference sequence). This CDR3 is built from 14 residues. Trimming removed 2 bases from V and 8 bases from J; junction bases left unmatched: 6.

The chain's CDR3 is CASSVFADSRTYGYTF. In nucleotides, the CDR3 is TGTGCCAGCAGTGTTTTTGCGGACAGCCGCACGTATGGCTACACCTTC. The chain is built from TRBV6-1 and TRBJ1-2; D is possibly TRBD1 (6 bases). Between the trimmed V and J ends, which lost 4 bases and 5 bases, there was a span of 20 bases. The CDR3 is made up of 16 amino acids. Germline CDR1 reads MNHNS; CDR2 reads SASEGT.

Turning to this clone: The sample holds other DNA sequences that translate to the same CDR3. The rearrangement uses TRBV18 and TRBJ1-4, with D perhaps matching TRBD1 (5 bases). Trimming took 3 bases from V and 1 from J, leaving 9 bases between them. Germline V CDR1 and CDR2: KGHSH, LQKENI. The CDR3 consists of 15 residues. The chain's CDR3 is CASSPVGGTNEKLFF. Here the CDR3 DNA reads TGTGCCAGCTCACCTGTGGGGGGAACTAATGAAAAACTGTTTTTT.

In regard to this clone: Germline is not matched at one junction end, which may reflect a read error. This chain links TRBV4-3 with TRBJ2-1; TRBD1 or TRBD2 may be the D gene (5 bases each). CDR3 length equals 12 residues. Germline loops: CDR1 LGHNA, CDR2 YSLEER. The CDR3: CASSRLPGPRLF. In DNA form, the CDR3 reads TGCGCCAGCAGCCGCCTGCCGGGACCTCGACTCTTC.

The chain links TRBV7-2 to TRBJ1-1, with D unclear. This CDR3 is built from 15 residues. V was clipped by 1 base and J by 5 bases, with 14 bases between them. Germline V lookup: CDR1 SGHTA, CDR2 FQGNSA. CDR3 amino acids: CASSLDGEIKTEAFF. The DNA for the CDR3 is TGTGCCAGCAGCTTAGATGGGGAGATAAAAACTGAAGCTTTCTTT.

The chain carries TRBV28 and TRBJ2-7; 12 nucleotides agree with TRBD2. Per germline, CDR1 MDHEN and CDR2 SYDVKM. The ends lost 5 bases at V and 6 bases at J; junction bases unmatched: 2. The CDR3 is 13 residues long. The CDR3 here is CASSGTSGSEQYF. For the CDR3, the DNA is TGTGCCAGCAGTGGGACTAGCGGGTCCGAGCAGTACTTC.

This clone was observed once. The chain has TRBV21-1 and TRBJ1-4; the table's D call, TRBD1, has no DNA check behind it. TRBV21-1 is shown as a pseudogene. The CDR3 has 14 residues. The CDR3 reads CASSKLQAGEKLFF. The CDR3 region has the DNA TGTGCCAGCAGCAAGTTACAGGCTGGGGAAAAACTGTTTTTT.

The chain is built from TRBV7-9 and TRBJ1-3, with 7 bases aligning to TRBD1. This CDR3 contains 13 residues. After removal of 8 bases from V and 4 bases from J, the junction contained 5 bases not matched to a gene. The germline CDR1 and CDR2 sequences are SEHNR and FQNEAQ (reference sequence). CDR3 nucleotide sequence: TGTGCCAGCTACGACAGGGCAGGAAACACCATATATTTT. Translated, it gives CASYDRAGNTIYF. Using reference TRBV7-9 and TRBJ1-3 for the parts outside the CDR3, the full variable domain is DTGVSQNPRHKITKRGQNVTFRCDPISEHNRLYWYRQTLGQGPEFLTYFQNEAQLEKSRLLSDRFSAERPKGSFSTLEIQRTEQGDSAMYLCASYDRAGNTIYFGEGSWLTVV.

About this clone: The same CDR3 can be traced to other DNA sequences in this sample. The chain is built from TRBV9 and TRBJ1-1; D possibly corresponds to TRBD1 (6 bases). The V end was cut by 0 bases, the J end by 8 bases, with 11 bases between. The CDR3 is made up of 13 amino acids. The V gene's germline CDR1 is SGDLS and CDR2 YYNGEE. The DNA of the CDR3 is TGTGCCAGCAGCGTAGTCTCCGGGACAGAAGCTTTCTTT. Protein product: CASSVVSGTEAFF.

This rearrangement joins TRBV5-8 to TRBJ2-3; D is ambiguous. Trimming shortened V by 0 bases and J by 0 bases, and 5 bases separated the two germline ends. Looked up from germline, CDR1 is SGHTS and CDR2 is YDEGEE. This CDR3 is 14 amino acids long. CDR3: CASSLGFSTDTQYF. CDR3 coding DNA: TGTGCCAGCAGCTTGGGGTTTAGCACAGATACGCAGTATTTT.

This chain links TRBV6-6 with TRBJ1-5; no firm D call. V lost 2 bases to trimming and J lost 6 bases, with 5 bases between them. CDR1 MNHNY and CDR2 SVGAGI come from the germline V gene (reference sequence). The CDR3 spans 12 residues. In DNA, the CDR3 is TGTGCCAGCAGTTACCTAGGTCAGCCCCAGCATTTT. Protein: CASSYLGQPQHF.

V and J are TRBV5-1 and TRBJ2-7, with D tentatively TRBD2 (6 bases). The CDR3 length is 16 residues. CDR1 is SGHRS and CDR2 is YFSETQ in the germline V gene. The germline V and J ends were trimmed by 0 bases and 2 bases, with 15 bases remaining between them. The CDR3 region is CASSLEPGLFPYEQYF. As DNA, the CDR3 is TGCGCCAGCAGCTTGGAACCGGGACTTTTTCCCTACGAGCAGTACTTC.

This rearrangement joins TRBV2 to TRBJ2-7, with D possibly called TRBD1 or TRBD2 (6 bases each). With 6 bases removed from V and 5 bases from J, the gap between germline ends came to 20 bases. This CDR3 contains 15 residues. Germline assignment: CDR1 SNHLY and CDR2 FYNNEI. The DNA of the CDR3 is TGTGCCAGCAGCCCAGGGACACCGGGGGTGGACGAGCAGTACTTC. It yields the protein CASSPGTPGVDEQYF.

Points on this clone: The sample carries other DNA sequences with the same CDR3. In nucleotides, the CDR3 is TGTGCCAGCAGAACCGGCACAGATACGCAGTATTTT. This encodes CASRTGTDTQYF. This chain connects TRBV6-5 to TRBJ2-3, with D uncertain. V lost 6 bases, J lost 1 base, and 5 bases lay in between. This CDR3 is built from 12 residues. Germline V gene sequence: CDR1 MNHEY, CDR2 SVGAGI.

The genes are TRBV5-1 and TRBJ2-5, with D possibly TRBD1 on 6 matching bases. The CDR3 runs 15 residues. Germline CDR1 reads SGHRS; CDR2 reads YFSETQ. V lost 0 bases and J lost 4, with 13 bases in between. The CDR3 loop is CASSLGTGRGETQYF. CDR3 coding DNA: TGCGCCAGCAGCTTGGGAACCGGCAGGGGAGAGACCCAGTACTTC.

The chain recombines TRBV27 with TRBJ1-1; D might be TRBD1 (5 bases). The V end lost 6 bases, the J end lost 0 bases, and 17 bases lay between the germline ends. The CDR3 runs to 16 residues. From germline, CDR1 is MNHEY and CDR2 SMNVEV (reference sequence). The CDR3 bases are TGTGCCAGCAGGGCAGCGGGGGTGTCCATGAACACTGAAGCTTTCTTT. Its translation: CASRAAGVSMNTEAFF.